This T cell receptor beta chain comes out of a study of blood T cell repertoires in COVID-19. Per the germline V gene, CDR1 is KGHDR and CDR2 is SFDVKD. V was clipped by 6 bases and J by 4 bases, with 20 bases between them. CDR3 length equals 16 residues. The method was immunoSEQ multiplex PCR; TCRdb's version includes in-frame clones alone and lacks a portion of them. The table includes tens of thousands of clones, approximately 88% detected once. The chain combines TRBV24-1 with TRBJ2-5; possible D gene TRBD1, 6 bases. The origin of this receptor is a human donor with active COVID-19. The donor label of this sample is uncertain. Material for sequencing was peripheral blood. Here the CDR3 DNA reads TGTGCCACCAGTACATATCTACAGGGAAAAGGAGAGACCCAGTACTTC. Protein sequence: CATSTYLQGKGETQYF.